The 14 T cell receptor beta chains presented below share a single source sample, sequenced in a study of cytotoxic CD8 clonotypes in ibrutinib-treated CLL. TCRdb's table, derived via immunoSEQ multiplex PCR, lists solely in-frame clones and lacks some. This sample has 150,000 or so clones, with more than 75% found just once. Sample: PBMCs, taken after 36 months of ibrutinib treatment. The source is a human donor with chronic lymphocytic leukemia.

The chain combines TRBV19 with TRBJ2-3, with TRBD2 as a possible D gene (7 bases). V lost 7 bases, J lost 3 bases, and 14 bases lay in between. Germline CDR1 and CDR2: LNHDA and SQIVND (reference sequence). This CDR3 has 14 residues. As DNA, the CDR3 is TGTGCCAGTAACCGCGGGGGCGGTACAGATACGCAGTATTTT. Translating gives CASNRGGGTDTQYF. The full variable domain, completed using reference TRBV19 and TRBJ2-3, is DGGITQSPKYLFRKEGQNVTLSCEQNLNHDAMYWYRQDPGQGLRLIYYSQIVNDFQKGDIAEGYSVSREKKESFPLTVTSAQKNPTAFYLCASNRGGGTDTQYFGPGTRLTVL.

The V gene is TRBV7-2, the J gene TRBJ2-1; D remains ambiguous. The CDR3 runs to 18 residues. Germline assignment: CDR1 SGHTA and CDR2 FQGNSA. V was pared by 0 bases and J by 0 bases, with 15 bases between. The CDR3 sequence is CASSLAPGPRPSYNEQFF. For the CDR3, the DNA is TGTGCCAGCAGCTTAGCGCCAGGACCTCGTCCCTCCTACAATGAGCAGTTCTTC.

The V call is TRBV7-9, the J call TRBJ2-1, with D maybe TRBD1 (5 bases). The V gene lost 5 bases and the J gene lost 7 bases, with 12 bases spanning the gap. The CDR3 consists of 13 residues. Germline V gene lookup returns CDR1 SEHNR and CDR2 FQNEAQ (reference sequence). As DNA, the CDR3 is TGTGCCAGCAGCGCGGACCAGGGAAATGAGCAGTTCTTC. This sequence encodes CASSADQGNEQFF.

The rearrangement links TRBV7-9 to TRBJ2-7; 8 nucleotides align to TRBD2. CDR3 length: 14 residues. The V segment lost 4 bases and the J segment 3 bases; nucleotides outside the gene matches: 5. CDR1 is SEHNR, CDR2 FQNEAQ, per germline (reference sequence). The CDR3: CASSYGTSIYEQYF. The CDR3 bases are TGTGCCAGCAGCTACGGGACTAGTATCTACGAGCAGTACTTC.

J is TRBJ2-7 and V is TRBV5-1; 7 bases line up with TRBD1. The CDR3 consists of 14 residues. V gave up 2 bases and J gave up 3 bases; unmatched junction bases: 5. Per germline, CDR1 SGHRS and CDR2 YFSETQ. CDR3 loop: CASSLQGHRYEQYF. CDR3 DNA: TGCGCCAGCAGCTTACAGGGGCACCGCTACGAGCAGTACTTC.

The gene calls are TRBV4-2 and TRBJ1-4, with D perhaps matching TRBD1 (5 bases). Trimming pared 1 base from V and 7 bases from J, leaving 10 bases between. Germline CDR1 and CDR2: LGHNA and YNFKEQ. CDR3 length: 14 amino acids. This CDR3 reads CASSQGGLLEKLFF. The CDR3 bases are TGTGCCAGCAGCCAAGGGGGGTTACTTGAAAAACTGTTTTTT.

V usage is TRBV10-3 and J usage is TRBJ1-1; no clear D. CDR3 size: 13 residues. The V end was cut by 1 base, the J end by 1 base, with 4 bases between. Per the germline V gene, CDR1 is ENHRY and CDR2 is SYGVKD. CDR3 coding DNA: TGTGCCATCAGTGAGTTGACGAACACTGAAGCTTTCTTT. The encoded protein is CAISELTNTEAFF.

DNA of the CDR3: TGTGCCAGCAGTATGACAGGGGTGGGTCAGCCCCAGCATTTT. Its translation: CASSMTGVGQPQHF. This chain links TRBV28 with TRBJ1-5, with TRBD1 identical over 8 bases. Germline loops: CDR1 MDHEN, CDR2 SYDVKM. The CDR3 loop spans 14 amino acids. V lost 5 bases to trimming and J lost 6 bases; unmatched junction nucleotides: 6.

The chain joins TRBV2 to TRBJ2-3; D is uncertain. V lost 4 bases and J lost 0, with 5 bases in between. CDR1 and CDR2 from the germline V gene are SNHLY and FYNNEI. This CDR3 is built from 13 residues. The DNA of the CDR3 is TGTGCCAGCAGTGCCTCTAGCACAGATACGCAGTATTTT. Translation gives CASSASSTDTQYF.

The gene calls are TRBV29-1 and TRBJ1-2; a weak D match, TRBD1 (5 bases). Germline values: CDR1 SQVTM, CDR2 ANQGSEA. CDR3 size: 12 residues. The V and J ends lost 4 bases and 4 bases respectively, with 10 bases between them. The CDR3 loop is CSVGGGGYGYTF. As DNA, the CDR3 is TGCAGCGTTGGTGGGGGTGGCTATGGCTACACCTTC.

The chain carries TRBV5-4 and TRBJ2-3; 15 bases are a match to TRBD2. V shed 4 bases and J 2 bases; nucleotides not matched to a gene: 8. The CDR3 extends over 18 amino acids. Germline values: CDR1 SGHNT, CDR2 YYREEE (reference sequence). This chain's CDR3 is CASSRGTSGGTLTDTQYF. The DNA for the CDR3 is TGTGCCAGCAGCCGCGGGACTAGCGGGGGGACCCTCACAGATACGCAGTATTTT. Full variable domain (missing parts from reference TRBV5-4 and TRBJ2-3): ETGVTQSPTHLIKTRGQQVTLRCSSQSGHNTVSWYQQALGQGPQFIFQYYREEENGRGNFPPRFSGLQFPNYSSELNVNALELDDSALYLCASSRGTSGGTLTDTQYFGPGTRLTVL.

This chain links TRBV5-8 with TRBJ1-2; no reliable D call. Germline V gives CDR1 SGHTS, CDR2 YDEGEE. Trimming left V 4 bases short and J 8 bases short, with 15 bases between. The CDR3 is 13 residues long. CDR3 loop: CASSRDLTGGYTF. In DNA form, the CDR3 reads TGTGCCAGCAGCCGTGACCTTACGGGAGGCTACACCTTC.

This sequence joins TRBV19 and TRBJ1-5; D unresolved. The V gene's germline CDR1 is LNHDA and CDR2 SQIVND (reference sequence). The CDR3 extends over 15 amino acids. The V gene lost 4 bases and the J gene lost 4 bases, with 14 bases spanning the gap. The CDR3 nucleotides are TGTGCCAGTAGTAACCCCAACAAATTAAATCAGCCCCAGCATTTT. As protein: CASSNPNKLNQPQHF.

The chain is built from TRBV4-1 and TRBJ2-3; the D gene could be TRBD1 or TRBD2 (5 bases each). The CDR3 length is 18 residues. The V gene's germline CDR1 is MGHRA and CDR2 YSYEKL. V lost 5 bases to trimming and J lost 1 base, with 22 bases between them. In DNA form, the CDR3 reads TGCGCCAGCAGCGACAGAAGTTTTCGGGGAATGGGCACAGATACGCAGTATTTT. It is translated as CASSDRSFRGMGTDTQYF.